This T cell receptor beta chain came from a study of blood T cells in healthy people across ages. This clonotype was seen a handful of times. The CDR3 totals 15 residues. Germline V gene data show CDR1 as SGHTA and CDR2 as FQGNSA. V dropped 1 base and J dropped 7 bases, with 14 bases sitting between them. Primed by a sample-barcoded 5' primer and a J-beta primer mix, a second PCR proceeded for roughly 6 to 12 cycles. TCRdb reanalysed the 5' RACE reads using MiXCR and keeps one entry per CDR3 protein. The table lists over 600,000 distinct CDR3 sequences, 21% of them singletons, with about 3.6% in the top ten.

The receptor comes from a man between 65 and 85 years old in good health. The chain is built from TRBV7-2 and TRBJ2-1; a weak D match, TRBD2 (5 bases). Input material: blood. The CDR3 bases are TGTGCCAGCAGCTTAGAACGGGGTCTGGGTAATGAGCAGTTCTTC. It specifies CASSLERGLGNEQFF.